The 12 T cell receptor beta chains below were found in one sample sequenced in a study of blood T cell repertoires in COVID-19 (dated by TCRdb to the early 2020s). The library was made by the immunoSEQ multiplex PCR assay. TCRdb retrieved this table from immuneACCESS and kept in-frame rearrangements only. Not all clones are present; in checked studies, unresolved V genes account for under half, and no reason is known for the remainder. For this sample the table gives about 110,000 clones, of which roughly 84% were detected only once. The leading ten clones occupy over 4% of the sample. What was sequenced was peripheral blood. These receptors were obtained from a human donor in a cohort sampled during active COVID-19.

V gene TRBV7-2 combines with J gene TRBJ2-3, with TRBD2 identical over 11 bases. V trimming: 1 base; J trimming: 0 bases; junction bases outside the gene matches: 9. CDR1 and CDR2 from the germline V gene are SGHTA and FQGNSA. The CDR3 contains 19 residues. DNA of the CDR3: TGTGCCAGCAGCTTAGGACTAGCGGGAAGCATATGGAGCACAGATACGCAGTATTTT. Amino acids: CASSLGLAGSIWSTDTQYF.

This clone was detected only once. One end of the junction varies from germline; a read error may be responsible. The chain uses TRBV9 and TRBJ2-1; tentative D call: TRBD2 (5 bases). This CDR3 spans 15 amino acids. Germline CDR1 reads SGDLS; CDR2 reads YYNGEE. CDR3 sequence reads: CASTVSGASYNEQFF. The CDR3 DNA is TGTGCCAGCACCGTAAGCGGAGCCTCCTACAATGAGCAGTTCTTC.

V usage is TRBV5-1 and J usage is TRBJ2-1, with 8 bases matching TRBD2. The CDR3 has 14 residues. J lost 9 bases, V lost 3 bases, and 8 bases had no gene match. Germline V gene data show CDR1 as SGHRS and CDR2 as YFSETQ. DNA for the CDR3: TGCGCCAGCAGCTCCTCCCGAACTAGCGGTGAGCAGTTCTTC. Translation gives CASSSSRTSGEQFF.

The J gene is TRBJ1-2, the V gene TRBV6-1; D perhaps matches TRBD1 (6 bases). Germline V gives CDR1 MNHNS, CDR2 SASEGT. The CDR3 has 16 residues. V shed 3 bases and J shed 8 bases, with 22 bases lying between them. CDR3 in DNA: TGTGCCAGCAGTGAGGTCTGGGGACAAAATGCCTTGGGCTACACCTTC. This gives the protein CASSEVWGQNALGYTF.

The rearrangement uses TRBV5-6 and TRBJ1-3; a possible D gene is TRBD1 (5 bases). The CDR3 length is 14 residues. Trimming shortened V by 4 bases and J by 1 base, and 9 bases separated the two germline ends. CDR1 and CDR2 from the germline V gene are SGHDT and YYEEEE. Here the CDR3 DNA reads TGTGCCAGCAGCGCAGGGCCTTCTGGAAACACCATATATTTT. Translation gives CASSAGPSGNTIYF.

The rearrangement uses TRBV3-1 (or the pseudogene TRBV3-2) and TRBJ1-3; perhaps TRBD1 as D (5 bases). Germline V gene data show CDR1 as LGHDT and CDR2 as YNNKEL (reference sequence). This CDR3 contains 14 residues. V lost 5 bases to trimming and J lost 0 bases, with 8 bases between them. The CDR3 DNA reads TGTGCCAGCAGCGAGACAGCCTCTGGAAACACCATATATTTT. It translates to CASSETASGNTIYF.

The chain combines TRBV6-4 with TRBJ2-1; TRBD2 aligns across 9 bases. From germline, CDR1 is MRHNA and CDR2 SNTAGT. CDR3 length: 15 amino acids. Trimming removed 3 bases from V and 6 bases from J; junction bases left unmatched: 6. CDR3 coding DNA: TGTGCCAGCAGTGAAGGGCTAGCGGGACTCAATGAGCAGTTCTTC. It yields the protein CASSEGLAGLNEQFF.

This clone was recorded once. The genes are TRBV12-3 or TRBV12-4 and TRBJ2-4; the D gene is possibly TRBD2 (5 bases). This CDR3 region has 13 residues. V lost 6 bases to trimming and J lost 8 bases, with 14 bases between them. The CDR3 spells CASSPYEGYIQYF. CDR3 bases: TGTGCCAGCAGCCCATATGAGGGCTACATTCAGTACTTC.

V is TRBV7-2 and J is TRBJ2-7, with 8 bases identical to TRBD1. J was trimmed by 2 bases and V by 5 bases; bases with no gene match: 8. The CDR3 totals 15 residues. Germline-derived CDR1 and CDR2 are SGHTA and FQGNSA. The CDR3 DNA follows: TGTGCCAGCAGCAACCCCGGACAGGGAACCTACGAGCAGTACTTC. Translating gives CASSNPGQGTYEQYF.

J is TRBJ2-5 and V is TRBV6-2 or TRBV6-3; D might be TRBD2 (6 bases). This CDR3 contains 18 residues. CDR1 MNHEY and CDR2 SVGEGT come from the germline V gene. The V and J ends lost 3 bases and 5 bases respectively, with 25 bases between them. CDR3 in amino acids: CASSYDVTGASGWETQYF. The CDR3 coding sequence is TGTGCCAGCAGTTATGATGTGACGGGAGCCTCTGGCTGGGAGACCCAGTACTTC.

The CDR3 DNA follows: TGTGCCAGCAGCTCCGGGGGAGGGGGGACCCAGTACTTC. It translates to CASSSGGGGTQYF. V is TRBV11-2 and J is TRBJ2-5, with D tentatively TRBD2 (7 bases). This CDR3 is 13 amino acids long. Germline lookup yields CDR1 SGHAT and CDR2 FQNNGV. Trimming took 4 bases from V and 7 from J, leaving 13 bases between them.

The chain is built from TRBV6-6 and TRBJ1-6; no definite D call. The CDR3 runs 13 residues. The germline V gene encodes CDR1 MNHNY and CDR2 SVGAGI (reference sequence). V lost 7 bases and J lost 5, with 9 bases in between. CDR3 DNA: TGTGCCAGCAACCGGGGTCATAATTCACCCCTCCACTTT. This codes for CASNRGHNSPLHF.